The text below deals with one T cell receptor (beta chain). The antigen is unknown. Nashville, Tennessee was home to all donors, each a Caucasian adult. Samples left unsorted employed approximately 94 million PBMCs for genomic DNA. The data were obtained in a study of shared clonotypes between healthy human individuals. General observations from the study: Blood was the only sampled material, and tissue repertoires likely differ.

Amplification in unsorted PBMC replicate PCRs started from about 320 ng DNA, which equals roughly 27,000 T cell genomes. Sequenced by immunoSEQ multiplex PCR; TCRdb stores in-frame clones only, minus some. The sample contains 470,000 or so clones, approximately 81% of which appear only once. The sequence was collected from a woman aged 40-49 years in good health. Some clones in this sample may be carry-over from other donors' samples. The specimen sequenced was PBMCs.

The DNA for the CDR3 is TGCGCCAGCAGCCTAAGCGGGAGGGGTTATGATACGCAGTATTTT. Protein product: CASSLSGRGYDTQYF. This sequence joins TRBV4-1 and TRBJ2-3; 10 bases map to TRBD2. V shed 4 bases and J 6 bases; nucleotides not matched to a gene: 7. This CDR3 is built from 15 residues. Germline assignment: CDR1 MGHRA and CDR2 YSYEKL.